This T cell receptor (beta chain) derives from a study of cytomegalovirus exposure and HLA in healthy donors (dated by TCRdb to the late 2010s). A note on the overall study: An earlier analysis of approximately 600 of the donors reported 276 Gb of sequence data and 100 million to 130 million unique TCR beta sequences from 150 million to 200 million T cells. About 280 gigabases of sequencing data and approximately 92 million unique TCR sequences made up an early release that covered approximately 700 HLA-typed donors. Among the roughly 380 genotyped donors, more than 70% belonged to the genetic ancestry cluster associated with self-reported Caucasian donors. The study was designed to test whether signatures of past pathogen exposure could be identified by cataloging public T cell receptors. The study used immunosequencing to profile the T cell repertoires of some 600 subjects and linked those repertoires to cytomegalovirus serostatus. In addition to the first cohort of several hundred subjects, a separate validation cohort of 120 different subjects was used. The study combined high-throughput TCR immunosequencing, statistical association of individual TCRs with disease status, and machine learning to predict cytomegalovirus infection status. To study patterns of TCR occurrence, a later analysis re-analyzed previously published TCR beta repertoires from 550 to 800 donors and added high-resolution HLA genotyping. Rather than drawing on any new phenotypic data, the later analysis identified candidate immune exposures from TCR beta sequences and the way those sequences occurred across donors. To decide whether each TCR beta V gene segment behaved as functional or pseudogenic, an earlier analysis of fewer than 750 of the donors relied on high-throughput TCR beta sequencing. Alongside the repertoire data, information on donor age, sex, ethnicity and CMV serostatus was compiled. In a later genetic analysis, genome-wide SNP genotypes for 398 of the 666 donors were used, and that subset was treated as a discovery cohort. All discovery cohort repertoires had been generated on a single sequencing platform. HLA typing covered class I and class II loci at four-digit resolution. Typing coverage varied by locus: about 620-630 donors for A, B, C, DRB1 and DQB1; about 520 for DQA1; around 610 for DPA1; approximately 470 for DPB1. Several DR-DQ haplotypes were handled as single units for association and clustering, since linkage in the cohort was strong. On average, 235,054 unique TCR beta nucleotide sequences were sequenced per donor among a few hundred genotyped donors of the cohort, with around 19% of those sequences being non-productive.

This clone was observed a single time. Its antigen remains unidentified. The sample holds no much larger clone one base away, and base qualities are not on file. Libraries were built with the immunoSEQ multiplex PCR assay. A mixture of 60 forward primers for TCR Vbeta segments and 13 reverse primers for TCR Jbeta segments was used in the multiplex PCR. Amplification of the CDR3 region of rearranged TCR beta genes was performed with a multiplex PCR assay on genomic DNA. On the Illumina HiSeq System, the amplified TCR beta libraries were sequenced as 87-base-pair reads. The authors processed their data as follows. Across the roughly 700 repertoires, a later analysis counted tens of millions of unique TCR beta chains, about 10 million of which were shared by at least two donors. To remove PCR and sequencing errors, raw reads were error-corrected and collapsed into unique sequences using a nearest-neighbor algorithm that merged closely related sequences. CDR3 sequences were aligned to IMGT reference sequences to assign V, D and J gene segments. For a sequence to be retained, a match of at least six nucleotides to both a V gene segment and a J gene segment was required. Rearrangements were classified as productive when the CDR3 lacked stop codons and remained in frame with V and J, and all other rearrangements were classified as non-productive. Following IMGT convention, CDR3 was defined as the stretch from the second conserved V-encoded cysteine up to the conserved J-encoded phenylalanine. The earlier analysis of some 540 of the donors excluded any sequence lacking an unambiguous match to a single V gene segment. An earlier analysis of several hundred of the donors called V segments functional above 56.7% productive rearrangements and segregating when the between-donor standard deviation exceeded 5%. A statistical classification framework was developed to diagnose cytomegalovirus status using the catalog of TCR beta chain sequences. In a later analysis, TCR nucleotide sequences were compared against IMGT/GENE-DB human TR gene sequences so that V and J genes could be assigned. In a later analysis, CDR3 sequences and most-parsimonious VDJ recombination scenarios were assigned using the TCRdist pipeline. In a later analysis, each TCR beta chain was defined by its CDR3 amino acid sequence together with its V-gene family, and reads without a unique V-gene family were excluded. As a way to deal with suspected cross-contamination and a sequencing artifact, a later analysis dropped 450 to 600 nucleotide sequences that were highly shared and had low generation probability. For each public chain, a later analysis derived a clonal expansion index from normalized ranks of inferred template counts within each repertoire. A later analysis computed generation probabilities with a VDJ recombination model fitted to out-of-frame rearrangements, and checked the results against IGoR. In a later analysis, hypergeometric tests were used to score TCR-TCR, TCR-HLA and TCR-CMV co-occurrence, with a repertoire-size bias correction applied to TCR pairs. False discovery rates were estimated in a later analysis by permuting HLA or CMV assignments 20 times. In a later analysis, co-occurring TCRs were grouped with DBSCAN, and TCRdist sequence similarity was added when clustering was performed within HLA-allele-positive subsets. For co-occurrence clustering, repertoires with fewer than 30,000 or more than 120,000 public chains were excluded, along with roughly 5 repertoires with anomalous nucleotide sharing. The source is immuneACCESS, and TCRdb retained only in-frame sequences with V and J called. Part of the clones is not carried over; for the studies checked, unresolved V genes explain less than half of this, and the remainder is unexplained. From that table come the V and J calls and clone size; the DNA was used to work out D and trimming. The sample table contains almost 65,000 clones; only one count was recorded for roughly 80% of them. The leading ten clones occupy approximately 5.4% of the sample.

In total, fewer than 750 healthy bone marrow donors made up the cohort. At the time of sampling, every cohort member was nominally healthy, though immune exposures that went unrecorded were likely present. The donor was CMV seropositive and belonged to the group of over 250 seropositive cohort members. A peripheral blood sample was provided by each donor, and peripheral blood mononuclear cells were used for TCR beta sequencing. The Qiagen DNeasy Blood Extraction Kit was used to extract genomic DNA from the blood cell samples. The paper's findings and limits, for the study overall: According to a later analysis, TCR association rates differed among HLA loci, with DRB1 alleles showing the most associated TCRs and HLA-C alleles showing the fewest. In vitro tests confirmed that a few of the cytomegalovirus-associated TCR beta chains recognize cytomegalovirus antigens. Immune exposure information for the cohort was limited to CMV serostatus. V-gene and J-gene trimming of TCR beta chains was associated with a missense DCLRE1C variant in a later genetic analysis, and the association was replicated in an independent cohort. The earlier analysis of 587 of the donors excluded fewer than 20 rarely observed V segments, including chromosome 9 orphons, because counts were too low. Compared with the roughly 720-donor mean, donors in an Asian-associated ancestry cluster had fewer N-insertions in productive TCRs, according to a later genetic analysis. A later analysis reported that several top co-occurrence clusters appeared linked to parvovirus B19, influenza, CMV and Epstein-Barr virus. Assigning TCR associations to individual alleles was difficult when HLA alleles, especially DR and DQ, strongly co-occurred. A further reported finding was that TCR beta sequences accurately predicted the HLA-A and HLA-B alleles for most subjects in the first cohort. In a later analysis, most CMV-associated TCR beta chains were found to appear HLA-restricted, with HLA associations seemingly driven largely by CMV exposure. While some public TCRs were present in many individuals, most TCR sequences turned up only very rarely across donors. Compared with equally common non-associated chains, HLA-associated TCR beta chains in a later analysis were more clonally expanded and had lower generation probabilities. Some IMGT-functional V segments, including TRBV6-2 and TRBV6-3, could not be told apart with the 87-base-pair reads, so those segments were excluded. A total of 150 or so TCR beta chains were listed by the study as associated with cytomegalovirus. A group of highly shared sequence variants was considered likely to be a technical artifact of the sequencing pipeline. According to the authors, the approach could potentially be generalized to other disease states and immunological phenotypes. Only TCR beta chains were sequenced in this cohort, and the absence of alpha or paired-chain data limited detectable features. In a later analysis, about 17,000 TCR beta sequences were associated with specific HLA alleles at a false discovery rate of 0.05. The classifier was reported to diagnose cytomegalovirus status with high specificity and sensitivity in both the original cohort and the validation cohort. Linkage disequilibrium might explain the correlated functional status among segregating V segments, but an unknown experimental factor could not be ruled out. HLA typing was unavailable for some donors at each locus, so association tests used only the typed subset. Roughly uniform sequencing depth across donors was assumed in presence/absence analyses, although this assumption may not hold. In an earlier analysis of 500 to 650 of the donors, most TCR beta V segments appeared in productive rearrangements about 87% or about 30% of the time, broadly matching IMGT annotations.

V is cut back by 1 base and J by 2 bases, with 4 bases in the junction unmatched. The CDR3, cysteine through phenylalanine, is 16 amino acids long. Only the CDR3 DNA is retained, 48 bases long and in frame from the first base. CDR1 and CDR2 (SGHAT, FQNNGV) derive from the germline V gene. The receptor's source is a male donor in good health and CMV-seropositive. The chain links TRBV11-2 with TRBJ2-1; the junction holds 8 bases that match TRBD2. Sequences were obtained from PBMCs. The CDR3 region reads CASSLVGAGAYNEQFF. The DNA sequence reads TGTGCCAGCAGCTTAGTTGGAGCGGGGGCCTACAATGAGCAGTTCTTC. The CDR3, completed at both ends by the reference TRBV11-2 and TRBJ2-1 genes, gives the full variable domain EAGVAQSPRYKIIEKRQSVAFWCNPISGHATLYWYQQILGQGPKLLIQFQNNGVVDDSQLPKDRFSAERLKGVDSTLKIQPAKLEDSAVYLCASSLVGAGAYNEQFFGPGTRLTVL.